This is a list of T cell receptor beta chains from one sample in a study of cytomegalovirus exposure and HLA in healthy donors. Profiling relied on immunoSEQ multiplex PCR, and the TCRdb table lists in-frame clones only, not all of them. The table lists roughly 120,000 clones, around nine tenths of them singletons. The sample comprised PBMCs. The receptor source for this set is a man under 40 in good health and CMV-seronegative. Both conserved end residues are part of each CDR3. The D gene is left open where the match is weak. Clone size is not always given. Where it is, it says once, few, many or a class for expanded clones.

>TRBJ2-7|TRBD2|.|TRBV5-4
CASSHGLVRNYEQYF
TGTGCCAGCAGCCATGGACTAGTCCGCAATTACGAGCAGTACTTC
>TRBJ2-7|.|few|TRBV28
CASSLLAGRLQYF
TGTGCCAGCAGTTTATTGGCAGGGAGGTTGCAGTACTTC
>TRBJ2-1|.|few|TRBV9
CASSVEDSQSYNEQFF
TGTGCCAGCAGCGTAGAGGACAGTCAGTCCTACAATGAGCAGTTCTTC
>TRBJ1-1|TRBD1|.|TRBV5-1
CASSSTGEDEAFF
TGCGCCAGCAGCTCGACAGGGGAAGATGAAGCTTTCTTT
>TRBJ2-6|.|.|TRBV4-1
CASSQPSRSSSGANVLTF
TGCGCCAGCAGCCAACCTTCTAGATCGAGCTCTGGGGCCAACGTCCTGACTTTC
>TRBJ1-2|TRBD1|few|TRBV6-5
CASSNQGAYGYTF
TGTGCCAGCAGTAACCAGGGGGCCTATGGCTACACCTTC
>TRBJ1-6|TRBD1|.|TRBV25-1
CASSERGTGNSPLHF
TGTGCCAGCAGTGAAAGGGGGACAGGGAATTCACCCCTCCACTTT
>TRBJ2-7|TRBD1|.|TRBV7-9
CASSWGGTGYEQYF
TGTGCCAGCAGCTGGGGCGGGACAGGGTACGAGCAGTACTTC
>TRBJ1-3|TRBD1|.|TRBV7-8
CASSQGQSNTIYF
TGTGCCAGCAGCCAGGGACAGAGCAACACCATATATTTT
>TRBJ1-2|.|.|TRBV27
CASSLSGGRDGYTF
TGTGCCAGCAGTTTATCGGGGGGGCGAGATGGCTACACCTTC
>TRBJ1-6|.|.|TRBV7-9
CASSREAVEYDPRALHF
TGTGCCAGCAGCCGAGAGGCAGTGGAGTACGACCCCCGGGCCCTCCACTTT
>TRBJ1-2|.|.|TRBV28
CASWEEGYGYTF
TGTGCCAGCTGGGAGGAGGGCTATGGCTACACCTTC
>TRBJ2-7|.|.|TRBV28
CASSLSGVWQYF
TGTGCCAGCAGTCTTAGCGGTGTATGGCAGTACTTC
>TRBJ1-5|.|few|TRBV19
CASSIVQSNQPQHF
TGTGCCAGTAGTATAGTACAGAGCAATCAGCCCCAGCATTTT
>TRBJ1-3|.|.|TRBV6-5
CASSPQGATGNTIYF
TGTGCCAGCAGTCCACAGGGCGCCACTGGAAACACCATATATTTT
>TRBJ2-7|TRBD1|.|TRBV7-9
CASSRDRGSYEQYF
TGTGCCAGCAGCCGGGACAGGGGCTCCTACGAGCAGTACTTC
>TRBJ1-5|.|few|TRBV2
CASSEQGTSRPQHF
TGTGCCAGCAGTGAACAGGGTACGAGTCGGCCCCAGCATTTT
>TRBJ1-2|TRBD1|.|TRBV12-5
CASGLVLGTGYGYTF
TGTGCTAGTGGTTTGGTACTTGGGACAGGCTATGGCTACACCTTC
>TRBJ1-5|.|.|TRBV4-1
CASSQGRTYQPQHF
TGCGCCAGCAGCCAAGGCAGAACCTATCAGCCCCAGCATTTT